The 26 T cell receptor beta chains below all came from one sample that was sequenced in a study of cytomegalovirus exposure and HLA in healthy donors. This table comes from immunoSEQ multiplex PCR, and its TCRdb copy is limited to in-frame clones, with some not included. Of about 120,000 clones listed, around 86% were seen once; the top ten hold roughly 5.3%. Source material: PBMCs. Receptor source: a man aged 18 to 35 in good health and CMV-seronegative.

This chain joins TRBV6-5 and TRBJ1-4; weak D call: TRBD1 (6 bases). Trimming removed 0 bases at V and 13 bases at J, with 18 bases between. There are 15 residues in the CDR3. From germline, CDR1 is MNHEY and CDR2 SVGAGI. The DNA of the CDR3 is TGTGCCAGCAGTTACTCAGGGGGGGGCGGCGGCGGACTGTTTTTT. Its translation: CASSYSGGGGGGLFF.

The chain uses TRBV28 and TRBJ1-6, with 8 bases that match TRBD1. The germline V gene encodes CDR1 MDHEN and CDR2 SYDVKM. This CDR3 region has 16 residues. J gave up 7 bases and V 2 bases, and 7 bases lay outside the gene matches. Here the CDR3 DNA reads TGTGCCAGCAGTTTACTCCCGACAGGGGCCAATTCACCCCTCCACTTT. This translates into CASSLLPTGANSPLHF.

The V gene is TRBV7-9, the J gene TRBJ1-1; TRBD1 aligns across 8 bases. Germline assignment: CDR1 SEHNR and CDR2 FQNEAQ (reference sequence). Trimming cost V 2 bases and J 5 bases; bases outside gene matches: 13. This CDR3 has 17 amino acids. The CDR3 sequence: CASSLLPGQGRLTEAFF. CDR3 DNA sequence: TGTGCCAGCAGCTTATTGCCTGGACAGGGTCGGTTGACTGAAGCTTTCTTT.

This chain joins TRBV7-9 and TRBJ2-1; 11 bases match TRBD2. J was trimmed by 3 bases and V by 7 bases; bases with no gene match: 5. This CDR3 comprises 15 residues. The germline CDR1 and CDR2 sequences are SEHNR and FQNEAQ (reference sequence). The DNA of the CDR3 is TGTGCCAGCACGCCCGGGACTAGCGGCTACAATGAGCAGTTCTTC. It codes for CASTPGTSGYNEQFF.

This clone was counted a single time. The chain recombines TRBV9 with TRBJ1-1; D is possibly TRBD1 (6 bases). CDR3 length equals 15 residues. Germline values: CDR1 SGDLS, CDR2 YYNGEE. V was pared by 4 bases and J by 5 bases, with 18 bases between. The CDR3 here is CASSPEGRGGTEAFF. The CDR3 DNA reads TGTGCCAGCAGCCCAGAGGGCAGGGGCGGTACTGAAGCTTTCTTT.

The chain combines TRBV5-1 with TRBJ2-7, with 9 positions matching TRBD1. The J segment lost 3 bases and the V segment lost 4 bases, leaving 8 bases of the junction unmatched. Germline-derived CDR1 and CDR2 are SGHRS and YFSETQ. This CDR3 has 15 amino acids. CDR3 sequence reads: CASSPRGQGLYEQYF. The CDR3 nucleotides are TGCGCCAGCAGCCCCCGAGGACAGGGGCTCTACGAGCAGTACTTC.

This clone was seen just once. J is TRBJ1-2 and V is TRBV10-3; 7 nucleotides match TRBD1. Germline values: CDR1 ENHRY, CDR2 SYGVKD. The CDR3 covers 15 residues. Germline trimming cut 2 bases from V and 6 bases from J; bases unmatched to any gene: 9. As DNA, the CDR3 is TGTGCCATCAGTGAGATTTGGACAGGTCGAGATGGCTACACCTTC. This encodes CAISEIWTGRDGYTF.

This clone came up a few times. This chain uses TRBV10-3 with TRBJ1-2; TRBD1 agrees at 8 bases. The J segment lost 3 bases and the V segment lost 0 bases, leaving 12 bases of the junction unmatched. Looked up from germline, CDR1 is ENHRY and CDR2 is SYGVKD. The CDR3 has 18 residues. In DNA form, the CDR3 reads TGTGCCATCAGTGAGTCCTCGGGTTACGGGACAGGCCACTATGGCTACACCTTC. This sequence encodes CAISESSGYGTGHYGYTF.

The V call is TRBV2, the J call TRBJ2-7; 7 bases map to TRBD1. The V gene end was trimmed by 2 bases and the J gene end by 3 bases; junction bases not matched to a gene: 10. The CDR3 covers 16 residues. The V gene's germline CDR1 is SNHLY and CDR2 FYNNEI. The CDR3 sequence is CASSERGQLGVYEQYF. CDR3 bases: TGTGCCAGCAGTGAACGGGGACAGCTTGGGGTCTACGAGCAGTACTTC.

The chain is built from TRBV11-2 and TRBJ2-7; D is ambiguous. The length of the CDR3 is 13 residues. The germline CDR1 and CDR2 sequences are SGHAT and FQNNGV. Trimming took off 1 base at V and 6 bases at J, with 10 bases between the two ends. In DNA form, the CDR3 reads TGTGCCAGCAGCTTAGGAGCGTATCTCGAGCAGTACTTC. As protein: CASSLGAYLEQYF. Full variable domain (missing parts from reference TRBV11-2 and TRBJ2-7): EAGVAQSPRYKIIEKRQSVAFWCNPISGHATLYWYQQILGQGPKLLIQFQNNGVVDDSQLPKDRFSAERLKGVDSTLKIQPAKLEDSAVYLCASSLGAYLEQYFGPGTRLTVT.

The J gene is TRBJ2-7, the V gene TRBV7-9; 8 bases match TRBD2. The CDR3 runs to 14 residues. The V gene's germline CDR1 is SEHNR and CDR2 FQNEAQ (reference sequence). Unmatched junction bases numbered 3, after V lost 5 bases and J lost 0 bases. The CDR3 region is CASSGGTSSYEQYF. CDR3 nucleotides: TGTGCCAGCAGCGGCGGGACTAGCTCCTACGAGCAGTACTTC.

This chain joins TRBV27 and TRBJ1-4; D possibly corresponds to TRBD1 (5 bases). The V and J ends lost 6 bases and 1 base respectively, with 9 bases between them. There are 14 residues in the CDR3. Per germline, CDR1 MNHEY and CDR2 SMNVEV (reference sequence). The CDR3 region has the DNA TGTGCCAGCAGCGATGACAGAACTAATGAAAAACTGTTTTTT. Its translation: CASSDDRTNEKLFF.

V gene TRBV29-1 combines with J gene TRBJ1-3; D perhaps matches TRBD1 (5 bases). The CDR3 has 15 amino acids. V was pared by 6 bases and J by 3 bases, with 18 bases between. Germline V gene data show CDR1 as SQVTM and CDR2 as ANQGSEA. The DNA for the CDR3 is TGCAGCGTGAGGACATCTGCTAAAAGTGGAAACACCATATATTTT. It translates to CSVRTSAKSGNTIYF.

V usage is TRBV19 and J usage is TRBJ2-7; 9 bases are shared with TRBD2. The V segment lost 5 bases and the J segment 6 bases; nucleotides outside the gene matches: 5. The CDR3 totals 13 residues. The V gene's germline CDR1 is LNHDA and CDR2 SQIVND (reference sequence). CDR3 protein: CASSAGTSSEQYF. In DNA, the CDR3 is TGTGCCAGTAGTGCCGGGACTAGCTCCGAGCAGTACTTC. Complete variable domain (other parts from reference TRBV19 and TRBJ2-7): DGGITQSPKYLFRKEGQNVTLSCEQNLNHDAMYWYRQDPGQGLRLIYYSQIVNDFQKGDIAEGYSVSREKKESFPLTVTSAQKNPTAFYLCASSAGTSSEQYFGPGTRLTVT.

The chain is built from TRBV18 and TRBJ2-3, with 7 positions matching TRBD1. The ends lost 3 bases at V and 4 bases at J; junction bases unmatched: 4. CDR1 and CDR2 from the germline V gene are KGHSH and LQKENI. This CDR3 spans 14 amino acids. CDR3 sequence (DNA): TGTGCCAGCTCACCCGTCCAGGGGGCAGATACGCAGTATTTT. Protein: CASSPVQGADTQYF.

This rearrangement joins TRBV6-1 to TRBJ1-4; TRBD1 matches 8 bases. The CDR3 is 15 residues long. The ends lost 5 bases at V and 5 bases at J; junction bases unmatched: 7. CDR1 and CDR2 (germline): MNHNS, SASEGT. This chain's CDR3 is CASSLTRDRNEKLFF. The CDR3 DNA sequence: TGTGCCAGCAGTCTAACCCGGGACAGGAATGAAAAACTGTTTTTT.

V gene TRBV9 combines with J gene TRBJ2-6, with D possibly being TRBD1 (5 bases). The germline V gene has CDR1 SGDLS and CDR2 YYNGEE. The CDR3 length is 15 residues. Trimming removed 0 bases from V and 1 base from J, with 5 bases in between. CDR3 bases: TGTGCCAGCAGCGTAGAGGGGTCTGGGGCCAACGTCCTGACTTTC. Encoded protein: CASSVEGSGANVLTF.

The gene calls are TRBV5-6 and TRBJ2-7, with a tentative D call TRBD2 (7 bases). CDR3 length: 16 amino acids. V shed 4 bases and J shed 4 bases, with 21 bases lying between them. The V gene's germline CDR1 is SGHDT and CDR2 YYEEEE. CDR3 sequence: CASSLRVGGGGYEQYF. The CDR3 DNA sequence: TGTGCCAGCAGCCTACGTGTGGGAGGGGGGGGTTACGAGCAGTACTTC.

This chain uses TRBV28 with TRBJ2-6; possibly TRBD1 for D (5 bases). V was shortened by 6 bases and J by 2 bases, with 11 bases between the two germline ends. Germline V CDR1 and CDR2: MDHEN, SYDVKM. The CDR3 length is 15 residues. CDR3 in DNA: TGTGCCAGCAGAAGCGCAGGGACTGGGGCCAACGTCCTGACTTTC. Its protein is CASRSAGTGANVLTF.

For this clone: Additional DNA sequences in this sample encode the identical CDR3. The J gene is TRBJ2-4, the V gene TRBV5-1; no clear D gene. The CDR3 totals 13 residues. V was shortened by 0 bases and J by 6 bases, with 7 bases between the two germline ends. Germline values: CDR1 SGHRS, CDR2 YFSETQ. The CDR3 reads CASSLDPRNIQYF. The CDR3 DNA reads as TGCGCCAGCAGCTTGGATCCCAGAAACATTCAGTACTTC.

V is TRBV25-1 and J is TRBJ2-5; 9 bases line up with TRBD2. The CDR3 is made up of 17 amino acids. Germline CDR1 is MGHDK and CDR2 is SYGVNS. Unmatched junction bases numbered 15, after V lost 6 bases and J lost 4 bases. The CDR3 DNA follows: TGTGCCAGCAGCTCCACTAGCGGGTCTTTCCTCGCAGAGACCCAGTACTTC. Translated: CASSSTSGSFLAETQYF.

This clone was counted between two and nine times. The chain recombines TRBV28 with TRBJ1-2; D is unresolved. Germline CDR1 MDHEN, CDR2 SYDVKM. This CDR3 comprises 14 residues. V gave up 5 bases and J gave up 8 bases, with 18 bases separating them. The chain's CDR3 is CASSTPEGVRGYTF. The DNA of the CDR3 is TGTGCCAGCAGTACCCCGGAGGGCGTGAGAGGCTACACCTTC.

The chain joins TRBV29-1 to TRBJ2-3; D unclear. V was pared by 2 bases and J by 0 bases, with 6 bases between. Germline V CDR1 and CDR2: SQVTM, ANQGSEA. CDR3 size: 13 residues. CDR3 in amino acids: CSVERTSTDTQYF. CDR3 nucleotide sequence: TGCAGCGTTGAACGTACTAGCACAGATACGCAGTATTTT.

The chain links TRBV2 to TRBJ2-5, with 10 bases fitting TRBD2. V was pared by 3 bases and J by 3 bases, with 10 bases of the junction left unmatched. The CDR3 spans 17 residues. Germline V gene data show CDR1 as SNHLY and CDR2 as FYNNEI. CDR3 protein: CASSDLLSGGRKETQYF. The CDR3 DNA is TGTGCCAGCAGTGACCTCCTTAGCGGGGGGCGTAAAGAGACCCAGTACTTC.

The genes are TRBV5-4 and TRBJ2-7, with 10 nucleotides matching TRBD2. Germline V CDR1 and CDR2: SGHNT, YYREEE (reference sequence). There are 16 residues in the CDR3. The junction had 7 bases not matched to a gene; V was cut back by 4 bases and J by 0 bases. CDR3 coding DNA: TGTGCCAGCAGCCCGAGGACTAGCGGTAGCTCCTACGAGCAGTACTTC. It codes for CASSPRTSGSSYEQYF.

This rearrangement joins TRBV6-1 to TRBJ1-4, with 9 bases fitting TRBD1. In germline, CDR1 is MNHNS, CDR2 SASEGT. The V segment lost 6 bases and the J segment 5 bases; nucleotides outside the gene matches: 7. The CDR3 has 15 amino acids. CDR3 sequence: CASRKDRGWNEKLFF. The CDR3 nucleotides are TGTGCCAGCAGGAAAGACAGGGGGTGGAATGAAAAACTGTTTTTT.